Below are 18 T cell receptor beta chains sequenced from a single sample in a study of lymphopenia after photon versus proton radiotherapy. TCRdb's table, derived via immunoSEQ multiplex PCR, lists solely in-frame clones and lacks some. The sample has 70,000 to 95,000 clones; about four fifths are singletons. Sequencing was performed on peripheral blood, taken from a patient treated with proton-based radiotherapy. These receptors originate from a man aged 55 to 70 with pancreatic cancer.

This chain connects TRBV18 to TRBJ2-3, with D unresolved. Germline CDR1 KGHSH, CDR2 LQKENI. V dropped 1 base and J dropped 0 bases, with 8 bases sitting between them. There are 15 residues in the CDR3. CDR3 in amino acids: CASSPRGSSTDTQYF. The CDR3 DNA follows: TGTGCCAGCTCACCACGCGGCAGTAGCACAGATACGCAGTATTTT.

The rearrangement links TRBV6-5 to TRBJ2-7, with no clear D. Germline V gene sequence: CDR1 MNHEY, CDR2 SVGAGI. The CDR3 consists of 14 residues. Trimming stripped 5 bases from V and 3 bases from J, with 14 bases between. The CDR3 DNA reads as TGTGCCAGCAGTCCCTCGACCACCCTCTACGAGCAGTACTTC. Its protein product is CASSPSTTLYEQYF.

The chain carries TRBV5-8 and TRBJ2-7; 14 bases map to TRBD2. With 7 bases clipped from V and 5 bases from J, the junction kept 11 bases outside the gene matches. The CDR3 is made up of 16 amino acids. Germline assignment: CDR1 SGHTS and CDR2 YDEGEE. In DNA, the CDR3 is TGTGCCAGCTCCGAGGGGACTAGCGGGAGTGGCAACGAGCAGTACTTC. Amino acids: CASSEGTSGSGNEQYF. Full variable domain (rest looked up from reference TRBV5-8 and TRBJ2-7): EAGVTQSPTHLIKTRGQQATLRCSPISGHTSVYWYQQALGLGLQFLLWYDEGEERNRGNFPPRFSGRQFPNYSSELNVNALELEDSALYLCASSEGTSGSGNEQYFGPGTRLTVT.

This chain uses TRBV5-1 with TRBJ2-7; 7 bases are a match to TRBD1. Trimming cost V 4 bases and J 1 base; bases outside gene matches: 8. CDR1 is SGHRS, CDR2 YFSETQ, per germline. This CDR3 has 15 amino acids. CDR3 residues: CASSVAPGQSYEQYF. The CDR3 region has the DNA TGCGCCAGCAGCGTGGCTCCGGGACAGTCCTACGAGCAGTACTTC.

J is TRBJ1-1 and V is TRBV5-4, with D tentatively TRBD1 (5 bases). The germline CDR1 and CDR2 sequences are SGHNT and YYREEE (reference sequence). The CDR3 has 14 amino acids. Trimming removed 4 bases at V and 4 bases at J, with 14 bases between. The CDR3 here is CASSQDGASTEAFF. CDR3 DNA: TGTGCCAGCAGCCAGGACGGGGCAAGCACTGAAGCTTTCTTT.

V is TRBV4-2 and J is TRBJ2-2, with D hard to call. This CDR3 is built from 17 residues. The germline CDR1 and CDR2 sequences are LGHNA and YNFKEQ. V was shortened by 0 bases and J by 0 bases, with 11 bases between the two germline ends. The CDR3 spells CASSQDTGAANTGELFF. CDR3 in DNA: TGTGCCAGCAGCCAAGATACGGGCGCGGCGAACACCGGGGAGCTGTTTTTT.

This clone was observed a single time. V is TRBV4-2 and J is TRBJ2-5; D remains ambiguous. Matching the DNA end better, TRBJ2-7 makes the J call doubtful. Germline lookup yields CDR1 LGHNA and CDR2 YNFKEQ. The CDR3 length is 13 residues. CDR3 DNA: TGTGCCAGCAGCCAAGCGGACGGGCACGAGCAGTACTTC. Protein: CASSQADGHEQYF.

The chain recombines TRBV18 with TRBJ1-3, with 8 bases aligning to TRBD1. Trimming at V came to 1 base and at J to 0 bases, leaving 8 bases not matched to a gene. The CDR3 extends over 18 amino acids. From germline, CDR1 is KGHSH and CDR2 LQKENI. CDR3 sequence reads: CASSPRPGQAGSGNTIYF. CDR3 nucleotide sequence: TGTGCCAGCTCACCACGGCCGGGACAGGCCGGCTCTGGAAACACCATATATTTT.

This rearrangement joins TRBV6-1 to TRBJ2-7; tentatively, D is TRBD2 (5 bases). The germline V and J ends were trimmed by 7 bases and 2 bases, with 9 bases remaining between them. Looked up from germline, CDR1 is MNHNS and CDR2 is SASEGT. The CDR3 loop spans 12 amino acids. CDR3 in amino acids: CASTDGTYEQYF. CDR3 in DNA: TGTGCCAGCACGGACGGGACCTACGAGCAGTACTTC.

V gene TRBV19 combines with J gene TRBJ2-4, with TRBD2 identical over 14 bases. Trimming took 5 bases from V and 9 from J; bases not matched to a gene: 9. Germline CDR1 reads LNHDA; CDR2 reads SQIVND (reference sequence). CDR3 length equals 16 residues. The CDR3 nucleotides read TGTGCCAGTAGTTTCCGCGGACTAGCGGGAGGAATCATTCAGTACTTC. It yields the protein CASSFRGLAGGIIQYF.

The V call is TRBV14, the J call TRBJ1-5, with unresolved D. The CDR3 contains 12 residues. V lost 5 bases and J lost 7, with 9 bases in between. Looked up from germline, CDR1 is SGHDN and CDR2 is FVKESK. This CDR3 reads CASSYVRQPQHF. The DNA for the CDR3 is TGTGCCAGCAGCTACGTCCGACAGCCCCAGCATTTT.

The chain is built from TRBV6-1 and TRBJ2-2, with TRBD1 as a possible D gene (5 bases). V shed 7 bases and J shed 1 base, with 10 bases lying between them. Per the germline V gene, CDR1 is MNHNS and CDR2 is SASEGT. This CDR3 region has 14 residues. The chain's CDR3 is CASILTGNTGELFF. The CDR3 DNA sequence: TGTGCCAGCATCCTCACAGGGAACACCGGGGAGCTGTTTTTT.

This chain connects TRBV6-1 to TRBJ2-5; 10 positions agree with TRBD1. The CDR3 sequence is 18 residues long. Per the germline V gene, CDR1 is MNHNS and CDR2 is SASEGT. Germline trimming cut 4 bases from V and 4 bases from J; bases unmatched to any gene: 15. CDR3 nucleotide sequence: TGTGCCAGCAGTGGGGACCGGGACAGGGGCAGGGTAAGAGAGACCCAGTACTTC. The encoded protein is CASSGDRDRGRVRETQYF.

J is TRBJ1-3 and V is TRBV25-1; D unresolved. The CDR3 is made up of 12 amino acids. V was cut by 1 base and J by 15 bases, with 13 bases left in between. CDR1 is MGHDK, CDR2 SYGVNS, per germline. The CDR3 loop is CASSESDVSTYF. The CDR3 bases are TGTGCCAGCAGTGAATCCGACGTGTCCACATATTTT.

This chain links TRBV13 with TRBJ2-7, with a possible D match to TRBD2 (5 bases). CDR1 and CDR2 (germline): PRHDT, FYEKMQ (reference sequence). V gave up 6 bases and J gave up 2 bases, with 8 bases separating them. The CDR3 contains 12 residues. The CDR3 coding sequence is TGTGCCAGCAGTCGCGGGCCCTACGAGCAGTACTTC. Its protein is CASSRGPYEQYF.

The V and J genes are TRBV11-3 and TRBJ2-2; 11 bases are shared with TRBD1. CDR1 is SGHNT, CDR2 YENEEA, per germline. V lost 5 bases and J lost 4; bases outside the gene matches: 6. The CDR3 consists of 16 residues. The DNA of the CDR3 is TGTGCCAGCAGCCGTGGACAGGGGGCGGGCACCGGGGAGCTGTTTTTT. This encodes CASSRGQGAGTGELFF.

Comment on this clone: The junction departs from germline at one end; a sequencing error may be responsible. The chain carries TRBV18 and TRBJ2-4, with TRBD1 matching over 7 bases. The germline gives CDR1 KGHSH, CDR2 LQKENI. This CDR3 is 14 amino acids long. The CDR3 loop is CASSPRTGKEEINF. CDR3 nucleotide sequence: TGTGCCAGCTCACCACGGACAGGAAAGGAGGAAATAAACTTC.

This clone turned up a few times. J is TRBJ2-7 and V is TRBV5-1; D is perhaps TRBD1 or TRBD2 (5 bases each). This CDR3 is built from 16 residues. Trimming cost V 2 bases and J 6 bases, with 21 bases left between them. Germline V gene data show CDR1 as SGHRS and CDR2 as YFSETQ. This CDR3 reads CASSFFPPGPPREQYF. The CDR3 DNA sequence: TGCGCCAGCAGCTTTTTCCCTCCGGGACCCCCGCGCGAGCAGTACTTC.